Following are 9 T cell receptor beta chains from one sample sequenced in a study of T cell repertoires in cytomegalovirus infection (dated by TCRdb to the late 2010s). The sample was run on an Illumina HiSeq 1500. TCRdb reworked the public reads: Q25 trimming with fastp, MiXCR clone assembly, productive beta chains retained. Every entry covers one CDR3 protein and lists the most common genes and DNA from its rows. This sample is represented by 200,000 to 250,000 distinct CDR3 sequences; around 6.4% of them were singletons. Jointly, the top ten make up about 6% of the sample. Sequenced input: PBMCs. The receptor set was obtained from a human donor in good health (CMV status not recorded). Some clones in this sample may be carry-over from other donors' samples.

The rearrangement links TRBV29-1 to TRBJ2-1, with D perhaps TRBD2 (5 bases). The germline CDR1 and CDR2 sequences are SQVTM and ANQGSEA. The CDR3 has 12 residues. This chain's CDR3 is CSWASTYNEQFF. As DNA, the CDR3 is TGCAGTTGGGCTAGCACATACAATGAGCAGTTCTTC.

This clonotype was seen repeatedly, ten times or more. The chain is built from TRBV28 and TRBJ1-4, with a possible D match to TRBD1 (5 bases). CDR3 length: 15 residues. V dropped 2 bases and J dropped 3 bases, with 10 bases sitting between them. The germline V gene encodes CDR1 MDHEN and CDR2 SYDVKM. The CDR3 region has the DNA TGTGCCAGCAGTTTACGCCTCAGGGCTAATGAAAAACTGTTTTTT. It encodes CASSLRLRANEKLFF.

In its sample, this clonotype was seen a few times. The chain recombines TRBV28 with TRBJ1-1; 9 bases match TRBD1. The J segment lost 6 bases and the V segment lost 11 bases, leaving 7 bases of the junction unmatched. There are 12 residues in the CDR3. Germline CDR1 reads MDHEN; CDR2 reads SYDVKM. CDR3 sequence: CAATGGVAEAFF. CDR3 DNA: TGTGCCGCAACAGGGGGCGTCGCTGAAGCTTTCTTT.

This clonotype was seen many times. This chain joins TRBV7-2 and TRBJ2-1, with TRBD2 matching 9 bases. Germline V gene data show CDR1 as SGHTA and CDR2 as FQGNSA. The CDR3 is 15 amino acids. The V gene end was trimmed by 3 bases and the J gene end by 3 bases; junction bases not matched to a gene: 3. The CDR3: CASSLGLASYNEQFF. CDR3 nucleotide sequence: TGTGCCAGCAGCTTGGGACTAGCAAGCTACAATGAGCAGTTCTTC.

This clonotype was recorded at least ten times. The chain links TRBV23-1 to TRBJ1-5, with a possible D match to TRBD1 (6 bases). TRBV23-1 is filed as an ORF, its function uncertain. Between the trimmed V and J ends, which lost 1 base and 5 bases, there was a span of 15 bases. This CDR3 region has 16 residues. CDR3 residues: CASSQFNLRGDQPQHF. CDR3 DNA sequence: TGCGCCAGCAGTCAATTTAACCTAAGGGGGGATCAGCCCCAGCATTTT.

This clonotype was recorded at least ten times. The rearrangement uses TRBV7-2 and TRBJ2-5; maybe TRBD1 (5 bases). The germline V gene encodes CDR1 SGHTA and CDR2 FQGNSA. The CDR3 loop spans 14 amino acids. V was pared by 1 base and J by 3 bases, with 9 bases between. The CDR3 loop is CASSLVAGKETQYF. Here the CDR3 DNA reads TGTGCCAGCAGCTTAGTGGCAGGGAAAGAGACCCAGTACTTC.

This clonotype has at least ten counts. This chain joins TRBV7-2 and TRBJ1-1, with a weak D call TRBD1 (5 bases). V lost 1 base, J lost 3 bases, and 12 bases lay in between. The CDR3 sequence is 15 residues long. Germline V lookup: CDR1 SGHTA, CDR2 FQGNSA. The chain's CDR3 is CASSLVSGSDTEAFF. Written as DNA, the CDR3 is TGTGCCAGCAGCTTAGTGTCAGGGAGCGACACTGAAGCTTTCTTT. The full variable domain, rest sourced from reference TRBV7-2 and TRBJ1-1, is GAGVSQSPSNKVTEKGKDVELRCDPISGHTALYWYRQSLGQGLEFLIYFQGNSAPDKSGLPSDRFSAERTGGSVSTLTIQRTQQEDSAVYLCASSLVSGSDTEAFFGQGTRLTVV.

J is TRBJ2-1 and V is TRBV6-2 or TRBV6-3; TRBD1 is a possible D gene (6 bases). Germline values: CDR1 MNHEY, CDR2 SVGEGT. Trimming stripped 6 bases from V and 2 bases from J, with 8 bases between. The length of the CDR3 is 13 residues. The CDR3 DNA sequence: TGTGCCAGCAGCCGGGACACCTACAATGAGCAGTTCTTC. This codes for CASSRDTYNEQFF.

The rearrangement joins TRBV29-1 to TRBJ1-1; 8 bases match TRBD1. J gave up 5 bases and V 8 bases, and 13 bases lay outside the gene matches. Germline assignment: CDR1 SQVTM and CDR2 ANQGSEA. The CDR3 has 14 amino acids. The CDR3 DNA follows: TGCAGCTTCGAGTCCCGGACAGGGAGGACTGAAGCTTTCTTT. This gives the protein CSFESRTGRTEAFF.